Following are 32 T cell receptor beta chains from one sample sequenced in a study of blood T cell repertoires in COVID-19. Profiling relied on immunoSEQ multiplex PCR, and the TCRdb table lists in-frame clones only, not all of them. The repertoire consists of under 20,000 clones, with 90% to 95% occurring once and the leading ten covering 5.7%. The sample was peripheral blood. The receptor set was obtained from a human donor in a cohort sampled during active COVID-19.

This chain uses TRBV12-2 with TRBJ1-6. TRBV12-2 has pseudogene status. This CDR3 has 20 amino acids. CDR3 nucleotides: TGTGCAAGTCGCTTCAGGTACAAGACGGGGGGCGTCAAGTATAATTCACCCCTCCACTTT. Protein product: CASRFRYKTGGVKYNSPLHF.

This chain uses TRBV30 with TRBJ1-1; no firm D call. Trimming cost V 0 bases and J 5 bases, with 16 bases left between them. This CDR3 comprises 15 residues. Per germline, CDR1 GTSNPN and CDR2 SVGIG (reference sequence). The CDR3 bases are TGTGCCTGGAGTGTTCGAAGTGTGGGGAGGACTGAAGCTTTCTTT. Translating gives CAWSVRSVGRTEAFF. The whole variable domain, remainder taken from reference TRBV30 and TRBJ1-1, is SQTIHQWPATLVQPVGSPLSLECTVEGTSNPNLYWYRQAAGRGLQLLFYSVGIGQISSEVPQNLSASRPQDRQFILSSKKLLLSDSGFYLCAWSVRSVGRTEAFFGQGTRLTVV.

The chain employs TRBV11-2 and TRBJ1-1; D is unresolved. Germline V gives CDR1 SGHAT, CDR2 FQNNGV. Trimming shortened V by 5 bases and J by 5 bases, and 15 bases separated the two germline ends. The CDR3 length is 14 residues. CDR3 sequence: CASSPRREETEAFF. Written as DNA, the CDR3 is TGTGCCAGCAGCCCACGTAGGGAGGAAACTGAAGCTTTCTTT.

The chain recombines TRBV28 with TRBJ2-2; possible D gene TRBD2, 6 bases. Germline assignment: CDR1 MDHEN and CDR2 SYDVKM. The CDR3 contains 16 residues. V shed 2 bases and J shed 1 base, with 11 bases lying between them. This CDR3 is CASSLGTRLNTGELFF. CDR3 in DNA: TGTGCCAGCAGTTTAGGGACTCGGCTGAACACCGGGGAGCTGTTTTTT. The full variable domain, rest sourced from reference TRBV28 and TRBJ2-2, is DVKVTQSSRYLVKRTGEKVFLECVQDMDHENMFWYRQDPGLGLRLIYFSYDVKMKEKGDIPEGYSVSREKKERFSLILESASTNQTSMYLCASSLGTRLNTGELFFGEGSRLTVL.

The chain couples TRBV7-2 to TRBJ2-7; D may be TRBD2 (7 bases). Deletions cut 2 bases from V and 7 bases from J, with 12 bases between. Germline V gene sequence: CDR1 SGHTA, CDR2 FQGNSA. The CDR3 has 13 amino acids. In DNA, the CDR3 is TGTGCCAGCAGCTTACGGGGGGCAAAGGAGCAGTACTTC. Amino acids: CASSLRGAKEQYF.

The rearrangement links TRBV19 to TRBJ2-7, with a possible D match to TRBD1 (6 bases). Germline V CDR1 and CDR2: LNHDA, SQIVND (reference sequence). This CDR3 contains 11 residues. V dropped 11 bases and J dropped 3 bases, with 11 bases sitting between them. Written as DNA, the CDR3 is TGTGCCGGTGGGACAATCTACGAGCAGTACTTC. Protein sequence: CAGGTIYEQYF. Together with reference TRBV19 and TRBJ2-7, the CDR3 gives the full variable domain: DGGITQSPKYLFRKEGQNVTLSCEQNLNHDAMYWYRQDPGQGLRLIYYSQIVNDFQKGDIAEGYSVSREKKESFPLTVTSAQKNPTAFYLCAGGTIYEQYFGPGTRLTVT.

The CDR3 reads CASSQKPRGGTNTEAFF. The CDR3 DNA is TGTGCCAGCAGCCAGAAGCCGCGGGGAGGGACGAACACTGAAGCTTTCTTT. This chain links TRBV7-9 with TRBJ1-1, with a weak D call TRBD1 (5 bases). The CDR3 consists of 17 residues. Trimming stripped 5 bases from V and 1 base from J, with 20 bases between. Germline lookup yields CDR1 SEHNR and CDR2 FQNEAQ (reference sequence).

A note on this clone: An end of the junction does not agree with germline; a read error may underlie this. This sequence joins TRBV7-3 and TRBJ2-5; D is undetermined. The CDR3 has 13 residues. Germline values: CDR1 SGHTA, CDR2 FQGTGA. CDR3 nucleotide sequence: TGTGCCAGCAGCCCCTCCCCCCAAGCGACCCAGTACTTC. Translation: CASSPSPQATQYF. The full variable domain, its missing parts supplied by reference TRBV7-3 and TRBJ2-5, is GAGVSQTPSNKVTEKGKYVELRCDPISGHTALYWYRQSLGQGPEFLIYFQGTGAADDSGLPNDRFFAVRPEGSVSTLKIQRTERGDSAVYLCASSPSPQATQYFGPGTRLLVL.

This clone appeared a few times. J is TRBJ2-3 and V is TRBV7-6; no reliable D call. The V and J ends lost 2 bases and 8 bases respectively, with 5 bases between them. Germline CDR1 reads SGHVS; CDR2 reads FNYEAQ. The CDR3 spans 11 residues. CDR3 DNA sequence: TGTGCCAGCAGCTTATCCGGTACGCAGTATTTT. Its translation: CASSLSGTQYF.

The chain has TRBV3-1 (or the pseudogene TRBV3-2) and TRBJ1-2; D is undetermined. The CDR3 contains 15 residues. Germline CDR1 is LGHDT and CDR2 is YNNKEL (reference sequence). Trimming removed 2 bases at V and 8 bases at J, with 18 bases between. The CDR3 region is CASSQLAGAHFGYTF. CDR3 DNA: TGTGCCAGCAGCCAATTGGCCGGAGCCCATTTCGGCTACACCTTC.

The chain carries TRBV25-1 and TRBJ1-2; the D gene is possibly TRBD1 (5 bases). CDR3 length: 13 amino acids. V lost 5 bases, J lost 7 bases, and 14 bases lay in between. Per the germline V gene, CDR1 is MGHDK and CDR2 is SYGVNS. CDR3 sequence reads: CASSSPGQPGYTF. In nucleotides, the CDR3 is TGTGCCAGCAGTAGTCCCGGACAACCTGGCTACACCTTC.

The V and J genes are TRBV30 and TRBJ2-1; D remains unclear. V shed 4 bases and J shed 5 bases, with 9 bases lying between them. Per germline, CDR1 GTSNPN and CDR2 SVGIG (reference sequence). The CDR3 is 12 residues long. The CDR3 nucleotides are TGTGCCTGGACAGGCATACACAATGAGCAGTTCTTC. It codes for CAWTGIHNEQFF. Complete variable domain (other parts from reference TRBV30 and TRBJ2-1): SQTIHQWPATLVQPVGSPLSLECTVEGTSNPNLYWYRQAAGRGLQLLFYSVGIGQISSEVPQNLSASRPQDRQFILSSKKLLLSDSGFYLCAWTGIHNEQFFGPGTRLTVL.

On this clone: Other DNA sequences within the sample encode an identical CDR3. This sequence joins TRBV6-5 and TRBJ1-2; no firm D call. CDR1 MNHEY and CDR2 SVGAGI come from the germline V gene. The CDR3 runs to 13 residues. V was clipped by 4 bases and J by 0 bases, with 6 bases between them. As DNA, the CDR3 is TGTGCCAGCAGTTTCGCAGCTAACTATGGCTACACCTTC. This gives the protein CASSFAANYGYTF.

The chain links TRBV28 to TRBJ1-5; D possibly corresponds to TRBD1 (5 bases). Trimming stripped 5 bases from V and 1 base from J, with 15 bases between. The CDR3 is 16 amino acids. Germline CDR1 reads MDHEN; CDR2 reads SYDVKM. CDR3 loop: CASSIPQDTSNQPQHF. The DNA for the CDR3 is TGTGCCAGCAGTATCCCACAGGATACCAGCAATCAGCCCCAGCATTTT. Full variable domain (remainder filled in from reference TRBV28 and TRBJ1-5): DVKVTQSSRYLVKRTGEKVFLECVQDMDHENMFWYRQDPGLGLRLIYFSYDVKMKEKGDIPEGYSVSREKKERFSLILESASTNQTSMYLCASSIPQDTSNQPQHFGDGTRLSIL.

V is TRBV10-3 and J is TRBJ1-2; 11 bases are a match to TRBD1. The V gene's germline CDR1 is ENHRY and CDR2 SYGVKD. Trimming took 6 bases from V and 5 from J; bases not matched to a gene: 8. The CDR3 is made up of 15 amino acids. The CDR3 DNA reads TGTGCCATCAGAAATTCCGGGACAGGGGGGTATGGCTACACCTTC. This codes for CAIRNSGTGGYGYTF.

The chain uses TRBV6-5 and TRBJ1-1; D perhaps matches TRBD1 (6 bases). Trimming took off 3 bases at V and 10 bases at J, with 18 bases between the two ends. Germline lookup yields CDR1 MNHEY and CDR2 SVGAGI. This CDR3 comprises 14 residues. Here the CDR3 reads CASSYYRDVGGAFF. The CDR3 DNA follows: TGTGCCAGCAGTTATTACAGGGATGTTGGTGGAGCTTTCTTT.

The J gene is TRBJ2-7, the V gene TRBV5-4; D may be TRBD1 (6 bases). Trimming removed 4 bases at V and 5 bases at J, with 10 bases between. From germline, CDR1 is SGHNT and CDR2 YYREEE (reference sequence). This CDR3 is 12 amino acids long. The CDR3 is CASSIQGDEQYF. The CDR3 bases are TGTGCCAGCAGCATACAGGGAGACGAGCAGTACTTC.

V and J are TRBV19 and TRBJ1-1, with D maybe TRBD1 (5 bases). V lost 3 bases and J lost 5, with 13 bases in between. CDR1 and CDR2 from the germline V gene are LNHDA and SQIVND (reference sequence). The length of the CDR3 is 14 residues. CDR3 loop: CASSILLPGTEAFF. The CDR3 DNA reads as TGTGCCAGTAGTATTCTACTCCCAGGGACTGAAGCTTTCTTT.

This chain links TRBV5-1 with TRBJ2-1, with unresolved D. The germline V and J ends were trimmed by 5 bases and 9 bases, with 18 bases remaining between them. This CDR3 has 14 amino acids. The V gene's germline CDR1 is SGHRS and CDR2 YFSETQ. The DNA of the CDR3 is TGCGCCAGCAGGTTAGAGGCCTTGATGGGTGAGCAGTTCTTC. Translating gives CASRLEALMGEQFF.

CDR3 sequence: CASSDAGSGTGELFF. The CDR3 nucleotides are TGCGCCAGCAGTGACGCCGGGAGTGGGACCGGGGAGCTGTTTTTT. The chain joins TRBV10-1 to TRBJ2-2, with D perhaps TRBD2 (6 bases). The V end was cut by 3 bases, the J end by 5 bases, with 13 bases between. The CDR3 spans 15 residues. The V gene's germline CDR1 is WNHNN and CDR2 SYGVQD (reference sequence).

The rearrangement joins TRBV27 to TRBJ1-1, with 7 bases matching TRBD1. The trim removed 5 bases at V and 3 bases at J, leaving 12 bases unmatched. Germline assignment: CDR1 MNHEY and CDR2 SMNVEV (reference sequence). The CDR3 consists of 16 residues. The CDR3 reads CASSHRQGGVHTEAFF. CDR3 coding DNA: TGTGCCAGCAGTCACCGACAGGGTGGGGTGCACACTGAAGCTTTCTTT.

The chain carries TRBV11-2 and TRBJ2-3; the match to TRBD2 covers 8 bases. The trim removed 5 bases at V and 2 bases at J, leaving 9 bases unmatched. The germline V gene encodes CDR1 SGHAT and CDR2 FQNNGV. The CDR3 is 16 amino acids. CDR3 sequence reads: CASSVRSGGITDTQYF. Written as DNA, the CDR3 is TGTGCCAGCAGCGTAAGAAGCGGGGGAATCACAGATACGCAGTATTTT.

This chain links TRBV15 with TRBJ2-2, with TRBD2 as a possible D gene (6 bases). V gave up 3 bases and J gave up 5 bases, with 10 bases separating them. From germline, CDR1 is LNHNV and CDR2 YYDKDF (reference sequence). The CDR3 extends over 14 amino acids. In DNA form, the CDR3 reads TGTGCCACCAGCAGCGGGGGAGATACCGGGGAGCTGTTTTTT. It codes for CATSSGGDTGELFF.

This clone was recorded once. This sequence joins TRBV6-1 and TRBJ1-2; 7 bases align to TRBD1. V lost 0 bases, J lost 2 bases, and 3 bases stayed unmatched. Germline V lookup: CDR1 MNHNS, CDR2 SASEGT. The CDR3 length is 15 residues. As DNA, the CDR3 is TGTGCCAGCAGTGAAGCCCTACAGGGGAACTATGGCTACACCTTC. It translates to CASSEALQGNYGYTF.

V is TRBV3-1 (or the pseudogene TRBV3-2) and J is TRBJ2-3; no clear D. Trimming cost V 0 bases and J 8 bases, with 12 bases left between them. From germline, CDR1 is LGHDT and CDR2 YNNKEL (reference sequence). This CDR3 has 14 residues. The DNA of the CDR3 is TGTGCCAGCAGCCAAGATCCCTCCCCGGGTACGCAGTATTTT. It is translated as CASSQDPSPGTQYF.

This rearrangement joins TRBV6-1 to TRBJ2-7, with unresolved D. V was trimmed by 2 bases and J by 0 bases, leaving 14 bases between them. The CDR3 has 16 residues. Germline V CDR1 and CDR2: MNHNS, SASEGT. The CDR3 DNA is TGTGCCAGCAGTGAACCGGCCCTCGGGTTCTCCTACGAGCAGTACTTC. It codes for CASSEPALGFSYEQYF.

In DNA form, the CDR3 reads TGTGCCAGCAGCAGTGCTACTACCCCCTACAATGAGCAGTTCTTC. Its translation: CASSSATTPYNEQFF. The V gene is TRBV14, the J gene TRBJ2-1; D uncertain. Trimming took off 5 bases at V and 2 bases at J, with 13 bases between the two ends. Germline V gene lookup returns CDR1 SGHDN and CDR2 FVKESK. The CDR3 extends over 15 amino acids.

The count of this clone is one. The chain couples TRBV30 to TRBJ2-7; D uncertain. V was clipped by 6 bases and J by 2 bases, with 11 bases between them. Per the germline V gene, CDR1 is GTSNPN and CDR2 is SVGIG (reference sequence). This CDR3 comprises 12 residues. The CDR3 protein is CACLRSTYEQYF. The CDR3 DNA sequence: TGTGCCTGCCTCCGGTCCACCTACGAGCAGTACTTC.

The rearrangement links TRBV19 to TRBJ1-5, with 9 positions matching TRBD1. Germline V gene data show CDR1 as LNHDA and CDR2 as SQIVND (reference sequence). This CDR3 spans 15 amino acids. V was clipped by 9 bases and J by 3 bases; unmatched bases: 9. The CDR3 nucleotides are TGTGCCAGCTCGGGACAGGGCCATCTCAATCAGCCCCAGCATTTT. Its protein product is CASSGQGHLNQPQHF.

The rearrangement links TRBV7-9 to TRBJ1-1; 7 bases match TRBD1. The V gene end was trimmed by 6 bases and the J gene end by 3 bases; junction bases not matched to a gene: 7. The CDR3 sequence is 14 residues long. Germline loops: CDR1 SEHNR, CDR2 FQNEAQ (reference sequence). This CDR3 reads CASSSGGRYTEAFF. The CDR3 DNA sequence: TGTGCCAGCAGTTCAGGGGGTCGATACACTGAAGCTTTCTTT.

This clone showed up just a few times. The V gene is TRBV3-1 (or the pseudogene TRBV3-2), the J gene TRBJ1-5, with D hard to call. From germline, CDR1 is LGHDT and CDR2 YNNKEL (reference sequence). The CDR3 is 13 amino acids. V was shortened by 1 base and J by 4 bases, with 5 bases between the two germline ends. CDR3: CASSQGPNQPQHF. The CDR3 DNA follows: TGTGCCAGCAGCCAAGGTCCGAATCAGCCCCAGCATTTT.

The gene calls are TRBV7-9 and TRBJ2-3; D perhaps matches TRBD1 (6 bases). This CDR3 spans 12 amino acids. The germline V gene has CDR1 SEHNR and CDR2 FQNEAQ (reference sequence). This CDR3 reads CAGEGVTDTQYF. The CDR3 DNA is TGTGCGGGAGAGGGGGTGACAGATACGCAGTATTTT.